What follows are 20 T cell receptor beta chains derived from one specimen sequenced in a study of cytotoxic CD8 clonotypes in ibrutinib-treated CLL. Assay used: immunoSEQ multiplex PCR; TCRdb lists only in-frame clones, some missing. The data hold 250,000 to 350,000 clones, with around 76% observed a single time. The specimen was PBMCs, collected at disease progression, from a patient treated with ibrutinib. The receptors shown here come from a human donor with chronic lymphocytic leukemia.

This chain connects TRBV5-4 to TRBJ2-3; D possibly uses TRBD1 or TRBD2 (5 bases each). Per germline, CDR1 SGHNT and CDR2 YYREEE (reference sequence). The CDR3 covers 18 residues. V dropped 0 bases and J dropped 0 bases, with 17 bases sitting between them. The CDR3 sequence: CASSLAGQRGTSTDTQYF. The CDR3 nucleotides are TGTGCCAGCAGCTTGGCGGGGCAGCGAGGTACTAGCACAGATACGCAGTATTTT.

This clone was recorded a few times. This chain links TRBV9 with TRBJ2-6; TRBD1 agrees at 7 bases. Germline V gene data show CDR1 as SGDLS and CDR2 as YYNGEE. The CDR3 has 17 amino acids. J gave up 4 bases and V 4 bases, and 11 bases lay outside the gene matches. The CDR3 spells CASSPLSGGVGANVLTF. The CDR3 bases are TGTGCCAGCAGCCCCCTTTCAGGGGGAGTAGGGGCCAACGTCCTGACTTTC.

This chain joins TRBV29-1 and TRBJ2-2; D may be TRBD1 (6 bases). CDR1 and CDR2 (germline): SQVTM, ANQGSEA. Trimming took off 4 bases at V and 4 bases at J, with 19 bases between the two ends. CDR3 length: 16 amino acids. DNA of the CDR3: TGCAGCGTTGGAGGGGAGCCGGGACACCCCACCGGGGAGCTGTTTTTT. Amino acid sequence: CSVGGEPGHPTGELFF.

In this sample, this clone turned up a few times. V is TRBV6-1 and J is TRBJ1-4, with no clear D. Germline V gene sequence: CDR1 MNHNS, CDR2 SASEGT. Between the trimmed V and J ends, which lost 1 base and 3 bases, there was a span of 9 bases. The CDR3 runs to 15 residues. This chain's CDR3 is CASSEGFAANEKLFF. In DNA, the CDR3 is TGTGCCAGCAGTGAAGGGTTTGCGGCTAATGAAAAACTGTTTTTT.

The chain has TRBV29-1 and TRBJ2-7; no reliable D call. The CDR3 extends over 11 amino acids. Deletions cut 4 bases from V and 6 bases from J, with 10 bases between. Germline CDR1 is SQVTM and CDR2 is ANQGSEA. The CDR3 DNA is TGCAGCGTTGGTGGAGATGGCGAGCAGTACTTC. Translation: CSVGGDGEQYF.

The genes are TRBV2 and TRBJ1-6, with a weak D call TRBD1 (6 bases). The V end lost 6 bases, the J end lost 4 bases, and 10 bases lay between the germline ends. The germline V gene has CDR1 SNHLY and CDR2 FYNNEI. This CDR3 has 14 amino acids. For the CDR3, the DNA is TGTGCCAGCAGGACGGACAGATATAATTCACCCCTCCACTTT. Translated, it gives CASRTDRYNSPLHF.

The V gene is TRBV11-1, the J gene TRBJ2-2, with 7 bases fitting TRBD2. CDR1 and CDR2 from the germline V gene are SGHAT and FQDESV (reference sequence). J lost 3 bases, V lost 8 bases, and 12 bases had no gene match. The CDR3 is 16 amino acids. The CDR3 is CASRHRQRGYTGELFF. DNA for the CDR3: TGTGCCAGCCGCCATAGGCAGCGGGGCTACACCGGGGAGCTGTTTTTT.

V is TRBV5-1 and J is TRBJ2-7, with D unclear. With 0 bases removed from V and 4 bases from J, the gap between germline ends came to 8 bases. The CDR3 totals 13 residues. Germline-derived CDR1 and CDR2 are SGHRS and YFSETQ. In nucleotides, the CDR3 is TGCGCCAGCAGCTTGGTCTCCAGATACGAGCAGTACTTC. It specifies CASSLVSRYEQYF. The full variable domain, completed using reference TRBV5-1 and TRBJ2-7, is KAGVTQTPRYLIKTRGQQVTLSCSPISGHRSVSWYQQTPGQGLQFLFEYFSETQRNKGNFPGRFSGRQFSNSRSEMNVSTLELGDSALYLCASSLVSRYEQYFGPGTRLTVT.

The V and J genes are TRBV2 and TRBJ2-1, with 9 bases that match TRBD1. Germline V gives CDR1 SNHLY, CDR2 FYNNEI. After removal of 3 bases from V and 2 bases from J, the junction contained 11 bases not matched to a gene. This CDR3 has 18 residues. CDR3 sequence (DNA): TGTGCCAGCAGTGATCCCCCTACAGGGGGCAGAGCCTACAATGAGCAGTTCTTC. It encodes CASSDPPTGGRAYNEQFF.

The chain joins TRBV29-1 to TRBJ2-7; the match to TRBD1 covers 11 bases. The CDR3 extends over 14 amino acids. Losses at the gene ends were 6 bases for V and 4 bases for J; bases not matched to a gene: 8. Germline V CDR1 and CDR2: SQVTM, ANQGSEA. This CDR3 is CSVDSGQGAYEQYF. The CDR3 bases are TGCAGCGTAGACAGTGGACAGGGGGCATACGAGCAGTACTTC.

The chain carries TRBV29-1 and TRBJ1-1, with D possibly being TRBD1 (6 bases). Germline CDR1 and CDR2: SQVTM and ANQGSEA. The V end was cut by 7 bases, the J end by 0 bases, with 12 bases between. This CDR3 is 13 amino acids long. CDR3 nucleotide sequence: TGCAGCGGTGTACAGGGAATGAACACTGAAGCTTTCTTT. This gives the protein CSGVQGMNTEAFF.

CDR3 sequence reads: CASSYGDRGNQPQHF. The CDR3 DNA is TGCGCCAGCAGTTACGGGGACCGTGGAAATCAGCCCCAGCATTTT. This chain links TRBV23-1 with TRBJ1-5; tentative D call: TRBD1 (5 bases). TRBV23-1 is an ORF; its function is uncertain. Trimming removed 5 bases from V and 4 bases from J, with 15 bases in between. This CDR3 comprises 15 residues.

The chain combines TRBV11-2 with TRBJ2-7; no clear D gene. CDR1 is SGHAT, CDR2 FQNNGV, per germline. The CDR3 is made up of 13 amino acids. Trimming cost V 1 base and J 2 bases, with 6 bases left between them. CDR3 sequence: CASSLGPTYEQYF. In nucleotides, the CDR3 is TGTGCCAGCAGCTTAGGCCCTACCTACGAGCAGTACTTC.

This clone is categorized as medium-sized. This chain connects TRBV12-5 to TRBJ1-5; D perhaps matches TRBD1 (6 bases). V lost 1 base to trimming and J lost 0 bases, with 7 bases between them. This CDR3 region has 15 residues. The V gene's germline CDR1 is LGHNT and CDR2 FRNRAP. This CDR3 reads CASGLGTVSNQPQHF. Written as DNA, the CDR3 is TGTGCTAGTGGTTTGGGGACAGTTAGCAATCAGCCCCAGCATTTT.

The V call is TRBV19, the J call TRBJ1-4, with D perhaps matching TRBD1 (6 bases). The CDR3 is 15 residues long. Germline assignment: CDR1 LNHDA and CDR2 SQIVND (reference sequence). V dropped 2 bases and J dropped 3 bases, with 10 bases sitting between them. Written as DNA, the CDR3 is TGTGCCAGTAGTATATTGGGACAACCTAATGAAAAACTGTTTTTT. Its protein product is CASSILGQPNEKLFF.

In its sample, this clone was seen a few times. J is TRBJ2-2 and V is TRBV7-2, with D hard to call. CDR3 length: 15 residues. Looked up from germline, CDR1 is SGHTA and CDR2 is FQGNSA. The V and J ends lost 5 bases and 3 bases respectively, with 13 bases between them. CDR3 coding DNA: TGTGCCAGCAGCGGGAAGGTGGTCGACACCGGGGAGCTGTTTTTT. As protein: CASSGKVVDTGELFF. Variable domain in full (rest from reference TRBV7-2 and TRBJ2-2): GAGVSQSPSNKVTEKGKDVELRCDPISGHTALYWYRQSLGQGLEFLIYFQGNSAPDKSGLPSDRFSAERTGGSVSTLTIQRTQQEDSAVYLCASSGKVVDTGELFFGEGSRLTVL.

With respect to this clone: At the DNA level, this CDR3 is encoded by other sequences in the same sample as well. This chain connects TRBV7-3 to TRBJ1-1, with 7 bases fitting TRBD1. Looked up from germline, CDR1 is SGHTA and CDR2 is FQGTGA. The CDR3 runs to 14 residues. J was trimmed by 2 bases and V by 5 bases; bases with no gene match: 5. The CDR3 region has the DNA TGTGCCAGCAGCCTGGGACAGTCTAACACTGAAGCTTTCTTT. Amino acid sequence: CASSLGQSNTEAFF.

The rearrangement links TRBV7-9 to TRBJ1-2, with 8 positions matching TRBD1. The CDR3 has 15 residues. Germline CDR1 and CDR2: SEHNR and FQNEAQ (reference sequence). The trim removed 5 bases at V and 4 bases at J, leaving 9 bases unmatched. CDR3 in DNA: TGTGCCAGCAGCAACGGACAGGGAAGAGGCTATGGCTACACCTTC. Translating it yields CASSNGQGRGYGYTF.

The rearrangement uses TRBV6-5 and TRBJ2-5; 8 nucleotides align to TRBD2. This CDR3 contains 14 residues. V lost 2 bases to trimming and J lost 4 bases; unmatched junction nucleotides: 3. Per the germline V gene, CDR1 is MNHEY and CDR2 is SVGAGI. The CDR3 DNA reads TGTGCCAGCAGTTACGCGGGAGGCGGAGAGACCCAGTACTTC. It is translated as CASSYAGGGETQYF.

V and J are TRBV15 and TRBJ2-7, with 9 bases identical to TRBD1. The V gene end was trimmed by 3 bases and the J gene end by 3 bases; junction bases not matched to a gene: 9. This CDR3 spans 16 amino acids. Germline V CDR1 and CDR2: LNHNV, YYDKDF (reference sequence). Here the CDR3 DNA reads TGTGCCACCAGCAGCGATCTGACAGGGGGTATCTACGAGCAGTACTTC. It specifies CATSSDLTGGIYEQYF.